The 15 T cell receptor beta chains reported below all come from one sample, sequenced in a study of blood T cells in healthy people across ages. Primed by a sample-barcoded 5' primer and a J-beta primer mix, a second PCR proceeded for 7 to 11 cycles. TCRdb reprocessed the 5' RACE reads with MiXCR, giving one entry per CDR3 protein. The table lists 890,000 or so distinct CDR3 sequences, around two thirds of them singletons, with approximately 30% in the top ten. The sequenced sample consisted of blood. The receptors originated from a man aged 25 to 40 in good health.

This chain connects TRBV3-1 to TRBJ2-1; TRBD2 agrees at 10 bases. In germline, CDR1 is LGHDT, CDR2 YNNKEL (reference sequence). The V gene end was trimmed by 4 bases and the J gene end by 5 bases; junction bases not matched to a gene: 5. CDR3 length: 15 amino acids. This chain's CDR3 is CASSLVGLADNEQFF. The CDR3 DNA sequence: TGTGCCAGCAGCCTGGTCGGACTAGCGGACAATGAGCAGTTCTTC.

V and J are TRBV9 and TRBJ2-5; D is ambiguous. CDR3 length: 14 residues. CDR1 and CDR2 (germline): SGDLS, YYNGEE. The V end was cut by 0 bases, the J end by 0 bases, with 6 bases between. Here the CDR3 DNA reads TGTGCCAGCAGCGTAGGGGTCAACCAAGAGACCCAGTACTTC. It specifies CASSVGVNQETQYF.

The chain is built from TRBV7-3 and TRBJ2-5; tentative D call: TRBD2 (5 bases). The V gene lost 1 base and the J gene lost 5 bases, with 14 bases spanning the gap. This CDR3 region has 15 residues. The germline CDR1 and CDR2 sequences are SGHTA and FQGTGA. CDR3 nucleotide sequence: TGTGCCAGCAGCTTAAGGGAGAGGGTTGGCGAGACCCAGTACTTC. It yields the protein CASSLRERVGETQYF.

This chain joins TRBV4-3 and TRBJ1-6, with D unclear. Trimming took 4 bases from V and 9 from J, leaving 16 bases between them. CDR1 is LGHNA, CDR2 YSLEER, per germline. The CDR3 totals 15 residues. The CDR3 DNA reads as TGCGCCAGCAGCCCCGGTGGGCATGCCGGTTCACCCCTCCACTTT. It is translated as CASSPGGHAGSPLHF.

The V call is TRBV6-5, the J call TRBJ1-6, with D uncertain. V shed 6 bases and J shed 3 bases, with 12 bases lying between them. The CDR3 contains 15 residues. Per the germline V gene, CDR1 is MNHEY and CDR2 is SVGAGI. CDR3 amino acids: CASSPGLYYNSPLHF. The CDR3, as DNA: TGTGCCAGCAGCCCAGGACTGTACTATAATTCACCCCTCCACTTT.

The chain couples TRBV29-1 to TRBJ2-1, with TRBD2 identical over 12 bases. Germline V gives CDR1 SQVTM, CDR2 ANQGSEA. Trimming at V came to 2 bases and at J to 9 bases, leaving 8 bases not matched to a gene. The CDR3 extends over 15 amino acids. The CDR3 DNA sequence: TGCAGCGTTGAATTTCAACTAGCGGGGGGTGGTGAGCAGTTCTTC. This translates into CSVEFQLAGGGEQFF.

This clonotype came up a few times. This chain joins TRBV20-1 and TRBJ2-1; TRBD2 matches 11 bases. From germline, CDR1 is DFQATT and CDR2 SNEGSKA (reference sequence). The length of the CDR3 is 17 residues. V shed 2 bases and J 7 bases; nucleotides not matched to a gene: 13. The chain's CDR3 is CSARSALSGGAGNEQFF. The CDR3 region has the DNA TGCAGTGCTAGATCTGCCCTTAGCGGGGGGGCCGGGAATGAGCAGTTCTTC.

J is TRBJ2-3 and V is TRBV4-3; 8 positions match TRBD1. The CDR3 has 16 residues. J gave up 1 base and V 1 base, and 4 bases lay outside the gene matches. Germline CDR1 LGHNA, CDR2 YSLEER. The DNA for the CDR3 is TGCGCCAGCAGCCAAGGACAGGGGATGGGCACAGATACGCAGTATTTT. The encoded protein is CASSQGQGMGTDTQYF.

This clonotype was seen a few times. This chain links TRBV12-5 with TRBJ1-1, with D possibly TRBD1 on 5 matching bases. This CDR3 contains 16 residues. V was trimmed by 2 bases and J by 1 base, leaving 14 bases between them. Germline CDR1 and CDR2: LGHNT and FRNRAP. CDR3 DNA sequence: TGTGCTAGTGGTTTGCCAACGAGGGACGGGAACACTGAAGCTTTCTTT. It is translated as CASGLPTRDGNTEAFF.

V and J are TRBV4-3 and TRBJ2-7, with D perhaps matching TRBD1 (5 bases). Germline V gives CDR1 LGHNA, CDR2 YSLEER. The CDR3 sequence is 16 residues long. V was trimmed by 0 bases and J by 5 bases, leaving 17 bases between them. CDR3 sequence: CASSQDGRQGFNEQYF. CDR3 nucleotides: TGCGCCAGCAGCCAAGATGGACGGCAGGGATTCAACGAGCAGTACTTC.

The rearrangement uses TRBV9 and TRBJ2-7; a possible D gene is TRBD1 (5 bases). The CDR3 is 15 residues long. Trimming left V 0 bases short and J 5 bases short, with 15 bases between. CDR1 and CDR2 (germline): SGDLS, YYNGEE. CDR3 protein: CASSVGGRDLNEQYF. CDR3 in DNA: TGTGCCAGCAGCGTAGGGGGCAGGGATTTAAACGAGCAGTACTTC.

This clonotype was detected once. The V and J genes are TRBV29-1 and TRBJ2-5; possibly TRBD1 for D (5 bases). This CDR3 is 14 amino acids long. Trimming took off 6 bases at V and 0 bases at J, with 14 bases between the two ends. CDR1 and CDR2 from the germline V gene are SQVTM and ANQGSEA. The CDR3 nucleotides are TGCAGCGTCGTGCGACAGTACCACCAAGAGACCCAGTACTTC. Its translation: CSVVRQYHQETQYF.

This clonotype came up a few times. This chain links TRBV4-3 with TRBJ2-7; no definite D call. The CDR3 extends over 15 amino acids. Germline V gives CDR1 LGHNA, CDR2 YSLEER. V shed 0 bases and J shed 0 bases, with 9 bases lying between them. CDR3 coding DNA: TGCGCCAGCAGCCAAGAGGCAGCCTTCTCCTACGAGCAGTACTTC. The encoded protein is CASSQEAAFSYEQYF.

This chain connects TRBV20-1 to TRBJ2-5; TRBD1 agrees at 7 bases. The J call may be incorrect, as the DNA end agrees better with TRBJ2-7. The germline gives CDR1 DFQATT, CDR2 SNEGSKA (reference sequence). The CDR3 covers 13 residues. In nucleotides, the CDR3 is TGCAGTGCTAGAGGGACAGGTATCGACGAGCAGTACTTC. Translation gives CSARGTGIDEQYF.

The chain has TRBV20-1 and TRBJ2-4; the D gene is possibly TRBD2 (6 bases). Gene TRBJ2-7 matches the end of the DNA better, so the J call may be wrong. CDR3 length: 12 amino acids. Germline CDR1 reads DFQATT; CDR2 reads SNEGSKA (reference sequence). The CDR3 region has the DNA TGCAGTGCGCTCCTAGCGAGCTACGAGCAGTACTTC. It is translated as CSALLASYEQYF.